These 12 T cell receptor beta chains share one sample of origin, sequenced in a study of T cells in Graves' hyperthyroidism and ophthalmopathy. Researchers amplified the TCR beta CDR3 regions from RNA transcripts. First-round RT-PCR with HTBI primers amplified the TCR CDR3 region. TCRdb analysed the multiplex PCR reads with MiXCR anew, one entry per CDR3 protein. The sample lists around 400,000 distinct CDR3 sequences, about 13% occurring once. The sample consisted of blood. The receptors come from a young woman with Graves' hyperthyroidism.

This clonotype was seen at least ten times. The rearrangement joins TRBV27 to TRBJ1-6; TRBD1 matches 8 bases. Trimming cost V 6 bases and J 7 bases; bases outside gene matches: 11. This CDR3 has 16 amino acids. Per germline, CDR1 MNHEY and CDR2 SMNVEV (reference sequence). This chain's CDR3 is CASRPHGQGENSPLHF. CDR3 bases: TGTGCCAGCAGGCCCCACGGACAGGGAGAGAATTCACCCCTCCACTTT.

The rearrangement uses TRBV7-9 and TRBJ2-3, with D perhaps matching TRBD1 (6 bases). V lost 0 bases, J lost 2 bases, and 9 bases lay in between. The germline gives CDR1 SEHNR, CDR2 FQNEAQ (reference sequence). The CDR3 covers 15 residues. The CDR3 sequence: CASSLAGANTDTQYF. CDR3 sequence (DNA): TGTGCCAGCAGCTTAGCGGGGGCCAACACAGATACGCAGTATTTT.

The chain recombines TRBV10-3 with TRBJ2-1, with 9 bases fitting TRBD2. Germline-derived CDR1 and CDR2 are ENHRY and SYGVKD. This CDR3 is 15 amino acids long. Unmatched junction bases numbered 12, after V lost 10 bases and J lost 5 bases. In DNA, the CDR3 is TGTGCCACCACCTCCATAGCGGGAGACGACAATGAGCAGTTCTTC. Translating it yields CATTSIAGDDNEQFF.

This clonotype was seen repeatedly, ten times or more. This chain connects TRBV28 to TRBJ1-2, with D hard to call. Trimming stripped 3 bases from V and 5 bases from J, with 22 bases between. The CDR3 extends over 17 amino acids. Germline assignment: CDR1 MDHEN and CDR2 SYDVKM. For the CDR3, the DNA is TGTGCCAGCAGTTTGGTCGGCGGAGATGATGTGGTTTATGGCTACACCTTC. It translates to CASSLVGGDDVVYGYTF.

The chain is built from TRBV10-3 and TRBJ2-3, with a possible D match to TRBD1 (6 bases). Per the germline V gene, CDR1 is ENHRY and CDR2 is SYGVKD. V was trimmed by 9 bases and J by 2 bases, leaving 27 bases between them. The CDR3 is 18 residues long. As DNA, the CDR3 is TGTGCCATAATGAAGAGACAGGTACTATCCTCCCTCACAGATACGCAGTATTTT. Its protein is CAIMKRQVLSSLTDTQYF.

This clonotype was observed many times. V gene TRBV28 combines with J gene TRBJ1-1, with TRBD1 as a possible D gene (5 bases). The CDR3 covers 11 residues. Germline-derived CDR1 and CDR2 are MDHEN and SYDVKM. V lost 3 bases to trimming and J lost 13 bases, with 12 bases between them. CDR3 amino acids: CASSLGPFGFF. The CDR3 nucleotides read TGTGCCAGCAGTTTGGGGCCCTTTGGTTTCTTT.

This clonotype is a singleton in its sample. V and J are TRBV20-1 and TRBJ1-5; D not certain. In germline, CDR1 is DFQATT, CDR2 SNEGSKA (reference sequence). V was pared by 1 base and J by 8 bases, with 18 bases between. The CDR3 extends over 15 amino acids. In DNA, the CDR3 is TGCAGTGCTAGAGGCTCCACGGGAGCGTGGGAGCCCCAGCATTTT. It codes for CSARGSTGAWEPQHF.

This clonotype has just a few counts. This chain joins TRBV2 and TRBJ2-1; 8 nucleotides align to TRBD2. Germline-derived CDR1 and CDR2 are SNHLY and FYNNEI. V dropped 5 bases and J dropped 10; count of bases not matched to a gene: 7. The CDR3 has 13 residues. The CDR3 here is CASSLFPSGEQFF. For the CDR3, the DNA is TGTGCCAGCAGTTTATTTCCTAGCGGGGAGCAGTTCTTC.

Many counts were recorded for this clonotype. The V and J genes are TRBV7-9 and TRBJ2-1; 9 nucleotides line up with TRBD2. Germline CDR1 reads SEHNR; CDR2 reads FQNEAQ (reference sequence). After removal of 5 bases from V and 0 bases from J, the junction contained 11 bases not matched to a gene. CDR3 size: 18 residues. The CDR3 loop is CASSLQGSGSHSYNEQFF. The CDR3 DNA reads as TGTGCCAGCAGCCTACAGGGTAGCGGGAGCCACTCCTACAATGAGCAGTTCTTC.

This clonotype was counted at least ten times. The J gene is TRBJ1-5, the V gene TRBV7-2, with D possibly TRBD1 on 5 matching bases. Trimming took 0 bases from V and 4 from J, leaving 10 bases between them. The length of the CDR3 is 15 residues. Looked up from germline, CDR1 is SGHTA and CDR2 is FQGNSA. The CDR3 is CASSLARGVNQPQHF. As DNA, the CDR3 is TGTGCCAGCAGCTTAGCTCGGGGGGTAAATCAGCCCCAGCATTTT.

This clonotype was counted at least ten times. The chain recombines TRBV2 with TRBJ1-1; perhaps TRBD1 as D (5 bases). The CDR3 has 15 residues. Trimming pared 4 bases from V and 1 base from J, leaving 13 bases between. Per the germline V gene, CDR1 is SNHLY and CDR2 is FYNNEI. The DNA of the CDR3 is TGTGCCAGCAGTGTTAGGGGCCGGTCGAACACTGAAGCTTTCTTT. Residues: CASSVRGRSNTEAFF.

Ten or more counts support this clonotype. J is TRBJ2-3 and V is TRBV28; no reliable D call. Germline-derived CDR1 and CDR2 are MDHEN and SYDVKM. The CDR3 is 16 residues long. V lost 7 bases and J 3 bases, leaving 20 bases between the germline ends. CDR3 DNA sequence: TGTGCCAGCACTGAACTGAATGTAAGAAGAACAGATACGCAGTATTTT. It yields the protein CASTELNVRRTDTQYF.